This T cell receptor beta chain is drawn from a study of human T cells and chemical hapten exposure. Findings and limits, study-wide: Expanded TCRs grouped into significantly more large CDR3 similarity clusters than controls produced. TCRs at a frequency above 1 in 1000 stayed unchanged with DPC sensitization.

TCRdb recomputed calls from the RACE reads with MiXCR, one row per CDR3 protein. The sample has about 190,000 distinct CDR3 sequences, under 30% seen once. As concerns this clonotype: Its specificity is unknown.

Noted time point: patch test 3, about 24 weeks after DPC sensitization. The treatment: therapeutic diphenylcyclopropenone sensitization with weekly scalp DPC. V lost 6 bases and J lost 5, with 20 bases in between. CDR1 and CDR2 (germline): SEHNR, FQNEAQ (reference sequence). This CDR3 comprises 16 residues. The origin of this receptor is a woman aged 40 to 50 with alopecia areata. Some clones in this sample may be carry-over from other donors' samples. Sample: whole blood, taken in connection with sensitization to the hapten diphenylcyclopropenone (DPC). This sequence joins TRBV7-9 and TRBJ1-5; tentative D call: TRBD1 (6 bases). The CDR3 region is CASSPTGLPGDQPQHF. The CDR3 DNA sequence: TGTGCCAGCAGTCCTACAGGGCTCCCCGGGGATCAGCCCCAGCATTTT.